The 30 T cell receptor beta chains reported below all come from one sample, sequenced in a study of radiotherapy plus CTLA-4 blockade in lung cancer. Libraries were prepared by immunoSEQ multiplex PCR; TCRdb keeps only in-frame clonotypes and omits some of them. The table shows 120,000 or so clones, with 85% to 90% occurring only once. Sequencing was performed on peripheral blood, taken from a patient treated with radiotherapy plus ipilimumab. These receptors were taken from a human donor with non-small cell lung cancer that progressed on radiotherapy plus ipilimumab.

The rearrangement links TRBV2 to TRBJ2-1; TRBD2 is a possible D gene (6 bases). This CDR3 is built from 15 residues. V lost 3 bases to trimming and J lost 7 bases, with 16 bases between them. In germline, CDR1 is SNHLY, CDR2 FYNNEI. CDR3 sequence: CASSDQRVPGNEQFF. DNA for the CDR3: TGTGCCAGCAGTGATCAGCGGGTCCCAGGGAATGAGCAGTTCTTC.

J is TRBJ2-3 and V is TRBV19; the match to TRBD1 covers 7 bases. Germline-derived CDR1 and CDR2 are LNHDA and SQIVND (reference sequence). V was clipped by 4 bases and J by 4 bases; unmatched bases: 11. The CDR3 contains 16 residues. The DNA of the CDR3 is TGTGCCAGTAGTAGATACAGGGGCGGTGGGGCAGATACGCAGTATTTT. This translates into CASSRYRGGGADTQYF.

This chain uses TRBV5-4 with TRBJ2-5; 15 bases match TRBD2. The CDR3 has 18 residues. The germline V gene has CDR1 SGHNT and CDR2 YYREEE (reference sequence). V dropped 0 bases and J dropped 4; count of bases not matched to a gene: 7. This chain's CDR3 is CASSLGGTSGRKGETQYF. In nucleotides, the CDR3 is TGTGCCAGCAGCTTGGGAGGGACTAGCGGGAGGAAAGGAGAGACCCAGTACTTC. The variable domain in full, completed from reference TRBV5-4 and TRBJ2-5, reads ETGVTQSPTHLIKTRGQQVTLRCSSQSGHNTVSWYQQALGQGPQFIFQYYREEENGRGNFPPRFSGLQFPNYSSELNVNALELDDSALYLCASSLGGTSGRKGETQYFGPGTRLLVL.

The chain combines TRBV27 with TRBJ1-3; TRBD1 is a possible D gene (6 bases). Germline V gene lookup returns CDR1 MNHEY and CDR2 SMNVEV (reference sequence). The CDR3 has 15 amino acids. V was cut by 5 bases and J by 0 bases, with 11 bases left in between. CDR3 region: CASSPRGRSGNTIYF. The CDR3 DNA reads as TGTGCCAGCAGTCCCAGGGGCCGCTCTGGAAACACCATATATTTT.

The genes are TRBV11-3 and TRBJ2-7; D perhaps matches TRBD2 (5 bases). Germline-derived CDR1 and CDR2 are SGHNT and YENEEA. Trimming cost V 3 bases and J 6 bases, with 12 bases left between them. The CDR3 covers 13 residues. CDR3 in amino acids: CASSLELATEQYF. For the CDR3, the DNA is TGTGCCAGCAGCTTGGAATTAGCGACCGAGCAGTACTTC.

V is TRBV29-1 and J is TRBJ1-1; no definite D call. The CDR3 runs to 12 residues. Per germline, CDR1 SQVTM and CDR2 ANQGSEA. V dropped 4 bases and J dropped 4 bases, with 10 bases sitting between them. The CDR3 DNA reads as TGCAGCGTTGGAAGGTGGAGCACTGAAGCTTTCTTT. It codes for CSVGRWSTEAFF.

The genes are TRBV7-2 and TRBJ1-5, with D possibly matching TRBD1 (6 bases). Germline V gene data show CDR1 as SGHTA and CDR2 as FQGNSA. CDR3 length: 12 amino acids. The ends were cut back, 5 bases at V and 9 bases at J, with 11 bases in the middle. The DNA for the CDR3 is TGTGCCAGCAGCCCACGGGGGGCGCCCCAGCATTTT. Amino acids: CASSPRGAPQHF. The whole variable domain, remainder taken from reference TRBV7-2 and TRBJ1-5, is GAGVSQSPSNKVTEKGKDVELRCDPISGHTALYWYRQSLGQGLEFLIYFQGNSAPDKSGLPSDRFSAERTGGSVSTLTIQRTQQEDSAVYLCASSPRGAPQHFGDGTRLSIL.

This chain uses TRBV27 with TRBJ2-4; 10 nucleotides line up with TRBD1. The V segment lost 8 bases and the J segment 3 bases; nucleotides outside the gene matches: 4. The CDR3 loop spans 14 amino acids. Germline CDR1 MNHEY, CDR2 SMNVEV (reference sequence). CDR3 sequence reads: CASRRDRGKNIQYF. The CDR3 nucleotides are TGTGCCAGCCGGCGGGACAGGGGCAAAAACATTCAGTACTTC.

The chain carries TRBV5-8 and TRBJ1-1; tentatively, D is TRBD1 (5 bases). Germline loops: CDR1 SGHTS, CDR2 YDEGEE. CDR3 length equals 12 residues. Trimming took 0 bases from V and 10 from J, leaving 10 bases between them. CDR3 region: CASSLDVGGAFF. For the CDR3, the DNA is TGTGCCAGCAGCTTGGATGTGGGGGGAGCTTTCTTT.

DNA for the CDR3: TGTGCCAGCAGTTTAACCCCCGGGAGTTCCTACGAGCAGTACTTC. Protein product: CASSLTPGSSYEQYF. This sequence joins TRBV27 and TRBJ2-7, with D possibly matching TRBD2 (6 bases). The germline gives CDR1 MNHEY, CDR2 SMNVEV (reference sequence). Trimming shortened V by 2 bases and J by 1 base, and 12 bases separated the two germline ends. CDR3 length equals 15 residues.

This chain links TRBV7-6 with TRBJ2-3, with TRBD1 matching 9 bases. The CDR3 is 15 amino acids. Trimming cost V 6 bases and J 3 bases; bases outside gene matches: 7. Germline V gene sequence: CDR1 SGHVS, CDR2 FNYEAQ. The CDR3 region is CASSKGTGRTDTQYF. The CDR3 coding sequence is TGTGCCAGCAGTAAAGGGACAGGGAGGACAGATACGCAGTATTTT.

The rearrangement links TRBV2 to TRBJ2-5; either TRBD1 or TRBD2 may fit D (5 bases each). The germline gives CDR1 SNHLY, CDR2 FYNNEI. CDR3 size: 14 residues. Trimming took 3 bases from V and 1 from J, leaving 9 bases between them. Here the CDR3 reads CASSDLGRQETQYF. The CDR3 region has the DNA TGTGCCAGCAGTGATTTGGGACGCCAAGAGACCCAGTACTTC. The full variable domain, completed using reference TRBV2 and TRBJ2-5, is EPEVTQTPSHQVTQMGQEVILRCVPISNHLYFYWYRQILGQKVEFLVSFYNNEISEKSEIFDDQFSVERPDGSNFTLKIRSTKLEDSAMYFCASSDLGRQETQYFGPGTRLLVL.

V usage is TRBV6-5 and J usage is TRBJ2-1; D may be TRBD2 (5 bases). The germline gives CDR1 MNHEY, CDR2 SVGAGI. V was cut by 8 bases and J by 8 bases, with 10 bases left in between. This CDR3 has 11 amino acids. CDR3 sequence: CASGLGDEQFF. CDR3 nucleotides: TGTGCCAGCGGACTGGGCGATGAGCAGTTCTTC.

This chain uses TRBV7-8 with TRBJ1-2; unclear D gene. The V end lost 1 base, the J end lost 3 bases, and 12 bases lay between the germline ends. The germline V gene encodes CDR1 SGHVS and CDR2 FQNEAQ. This CDR3 has 15 amino acids. The CDR3 loop is CASSLGRADYYGYTF. The CDR3 bases are TGTGCCAGCAGCTTAGGTCGGGCAGACTACTATGGCTACACCTTC.

This clone was seen just once. This chain uses TRBV7-9 with TRBJ2-3; 9 bases line up with TRBD1. There are 14 residues in the CDR3. V lost 4 bases to trimming and J lost 6 bases; unmatched junction nucleotides: 5. From germline, CDR1 is SEHNR and CDR2 FQNEAQ (reference sequence). The CDR3 protein is CASSSDRGGDTQYF. The CDR3 region has the DNA TGTGCCAGCAGCTCGGACAGGGGTGGGGATACGCAGTATTTT.

The chain employs TRBV30 and TRBJ2-2; 8 bases are a match to TRBD2. The V and J ends lost 4 bases and 5 bases, in that order; junction bases with no gene match: 12. The CDR3 sequence is 16 residues long. Germline-derived CDR1 and CDR2 are GTSNPN and SVGIG (reference sequence). The CDR3 DNA follows: TGTGCCTGGACGACCCCCGGGAGGGCCGCTACCGGGGAGCTGTTTTTT. Translating it yields CAWTTPGRAATGELFF.

A remark on this clone: An end of the junction differs from the germline gene, which may be a read error. The CDR3 DNA reads TGTGCCTGGAGTGTAGGCAGCAGTCAGCCCCAGCATTTT. Its translation is CAWSVGSSQPQHF. The rearrangement links TRBV30 to TRBJ1-5; D is unclear. The CDR3 covers 13 residues. CDR1 and CDR2 (germline): GTSNPN, SVGIG (reference sequence).

The V gene is TRBV6-5, the J gene TRBJ2-5; TRBD2 agrees at 8 bases. Per the germline V gene, CDR1 is MNHEY and CDR2 is SVGAGI. V trimming: 6 bases; J trimming: 1 base; junction bases outside the gene matches: 7. The CDR3 runs to 15 residues. CDR3 region: CASRGVREGQETQYF. CDR3 coding DNA: TGTGCCAGCAGGGGGGTTCGGGAGGGCCAAGAGACCCAGTACTTC.

In this sample, this clone turned up a few times. The chain links TRBV6-6 to TRBJ2-2; 8 bases are a match to TRBD1. J gave up 0 bases and V 10 bases, and 10 bases lay outside the gene matches. Per germline, CDR1 MNHNY and CDR2 SVGAGI (reference sequence). This CDR3 has 16 residues. CDR3 DNA: TGTGCCACCCTGGACAGGGAGAGGGCGAACACCGGGGAGCTGTTTTTT. It translates to CATLDRERANTGELFF.

This chain links TRBV5-4 with TRBJ2-2; 7 bases match TRBD2. Germline V gene lookup returns CDR1 SGHNT and CDR2 YYREEE (reference sequence). There are 15 residues in the CDR3. With V trimmed by 0 bases and J by 4 bases, 3 bases remained unmatched. CDR3 in amino acids: CASSLALAATGELFF. The CDR3 nucleotides are TGTGCCAGCAGCTTGGCGCTAGCGGCCACCGGGGAGCTGTTTTTT.

This chain joins TRBV5-4 and TRBJ1-6; a possible D gene is TRBD1 (5 bases). This CDR3 comprises 15 residues. Germline assignment: CDR1 SGHNT and CDR2 YYREEE (reference sequence). V gave up 4 bases and J gave up 0 bases, with 8 bases separating them. CDR3: CASSRGNSYNSPLHF. CDR3 bases: TGTGCCAGCAGCAGGGGAAACTCCTATAATTCACCCCTCCACTTT.

V gene TRBV18 combines with J gene TRBJ2-7, with TRBD1 matching 8 bases. CDR1 is KGHSH, CDR2 LQKENI, per germline. V was clipped by 0 bases and J by 4 bases; unmatched bases: 5. The CDR3 is 15 residues long. CDR3 loop: CASSPPGGQGYEQYF. The DNA for the CDR3 is TGTGCCAGCTCACCACCGGGCGGACAGGGTTACGAGCAGTACTTC.

The chain carries TRBV7-8 and TRBJ2-7, with D perhaps matching TRBD1 (6 bases). Germline CDR1 is SGHVS and CDR2 is FQNEAQ. The CDR3 spans 14 residues. Trimming shortened V by 5 bases and J by 0 bases, and 11 bases separated the two germline ends. The CDR3 spells CASSQGGPSYEQYF. The CDR3 nucleotides read TGTGCCAGCAGCCAAGGGGGTCCCTCCTACGAGCAGTACTTC.

This clone was counted between two and nine times. The chain recombines TRBV19 with TRBJ1-3; D gene uncertain. Trimming took 6 bases from V and 0 from J, leaving 9 bases between them. CDR1 and CDR2 from the germline V gene are LNHDA and SQIVND (reference sequence). There are 14 residues in the CDR3. This CDR3 reads CASRTVSSGNTIYF. The CDR3 bases are TGTGCCAGTAGAACAGTGAGCTCTGGAAACACCATATATTTT.

This chain uses TRBV14 with TRBJ2-2, with TRBD1 as a possible D gene (6 bases). Germline V gene lookup returns CDR1 SGHDN and CDR2 FVKESK. CDR3 length equals 13 residues. V was shortened by 1 base and J by 9 bases, with 9 bases between the two germline ends. CDR3 sequence: CASSQVGDRELFF. The CDR3 DNA reads TGTGCCAGCAGCCAAGTGGGGGACAGGGAGCTGTTTTTT.

Turning to this clone: One junction end disagrees with the germline gene, perhaps due to a read error. The chain carries TRBV19 and TRBJ1-5; no definite D call. Germline CDR1 and CDR2: LNHDA and SQIVND (reference sequence). This CDR3 has 15 residues. The CDR3 spells CASRRQFNSDQPQHF. The DNA for the CDR3 is TGTGCCAGTAGACGACAATTTAATAGCGATCAGCCCCAGCATTTT.

The chain recombines TRBV5-4 with TRBJ2-3, with D maybe TRBD2 (5 bases). The CDR3 runs 14 residues. V was cut by 4 bases and J by 4 bases, with 13 bases left in between. CDR1 and CDR2 (germline): SGHNT, YYREEE (reference sequence). This chain's CDR3 is CASSGVEGPDTQYF. In DNA, the CDR3 is TGTGCCAGCAGCGGAGTAGAGGGCCCAGATACGCAGTATTTT.

The chain combines TRBV6-5 with TRBJ1-5; D is possibly TRBD1 (5 bases). V lost 7 bases, J lost 7 bases, and 17 bases lay in between. CDR3 length: 14 residues. Looked up from germline, CDR1 is MNHEY and CDR2 is SVGAGI. The CDR3 loop is CASKLRRGWQPQHF. DNA of the CDR3: TGTGCCAGCAAACTGCGAAGGGGCTGGCAGCCCCAGCATTTT.

The CDR3 DNA sequence: TGTGCCAGCAGTGGGACTAGCGAGACCTACGAGCAGTACTTC. Amino acid sequence: CASSGTSETYEQYF. The chain carries TRBV6-5 and TRBJ2-7; 10 bases agree with TRBD2. After removal of 5 bases from V and 2 bases from J, the junction contained 3 bases not matched to a gene. The CDR3 is 14 residues long. Germline values: CDR1 MNHEY, CDR2 SVGAGI.

The rearrangement uses TRBV28 and TRBJ1-1, with no clear D. Germline V CDR1 and CDR2: MDHEN, SYDVKM. The CDR3 covers 13 residues. Trimming took off 3 bases at V and 7 bases at J, with 12 bases between the two ends. The CDR3 is CASSLKGSHEAFF. DNA for the CDR3: TGTGCCAGCAGTTTGAAGGGTTCTCATGAAGCTTTCTTT.